These T cell receptor beta chains were read from a single sample in a study of TIL therapy for anti-PD-1-resistant metastatic lung cancer. Data came from immunoSEQ multiplex PCR; TCRdb stores just in-frame clones and leaves some out. The data show approximately 60,000 clones, 70% to 75% seen once. The source was blood, collected at baseline. The origin of the receptors is a person aged 30 to 80 with non-small cell lung cancer. Both conserved end residues are part of each CDR3. D genes are given only for firm matches. Clone size is shown for a subset of rows, as once, few, many or a class of expanded clone.

V	J	size	D	DNA	CDR3
TRBV19	TRBJ2-7	.	TRBD2	TGTGCCAGTAGTACGGTAGCGGGCGGGTCCTACGAGCAGTACTTC	CASSTVAGGSYEQYF
TRBV28	TRBJ1-2	.	.	TGTGCCAGCAGTTATCGCCGGGACACTACTGGCTACACCTTC	CASSYRRDTTGYTF
TRBV19	TRBJ2-4	.	.	TGTGCCAGTAGTTCAGCGATTATAGCCAAAAACATTCAGTACTTC	CASSSAIIAKNIQYF
TRBV6-5	TRBJ1-1	.	TRBD1	TGTGCCAGCAGAAGCGACAGGGCGAACACTGAAGCTTTCTTT	CASRSDRANTEAFF
TRBV7-2	TRBJ2-5	.	.	TGTGCCAGCAGCTTAAATCTCGGACAAGAGACCCAGTACTTC	CASSLNLGQETQYF
TRBV6-5	TRBJ1-1	.	TRBD1	TGTGCCAGCAGTTCGGACAGGGGCCTAGGTAGCACTGAAGCTTTCTTT	CASSSDRGLGSTEAFF
TRBV9	TRBJ1-2	.	TRBD1	TGTGCCAGCAGCGTATCCGGGACAGGGGAAGTGGATGGCTACACCTTC	CASSVSGTGEVDGYTF
TRBV11-2	TRBJ2-1	.	TRBD2	TGTGCCAGCAGCTCCCGGGTAGCGGGGGGCTCTAGCTCCTACAATGAGCAGTTCTTC	CASSSRVAGGSSSYNEQFF
TRBV6-5	TRBJ1-2	once	TRBD1	TGTGCCAGCAGCCCCGACAGGGCGGTCTATGGCTACACCTTC	CASSPDRAVYGYTF
TRBV11-2	TRBJ2-3	.	.	TGTGCCAGCAGCTTAGGTGGTGGACGGGGGATTCGCACAGATACGCAGTATTTT	CASSLGGGRGIRTDTQYF
TRBV27	TRBJ1-6	once	.	TGTGCCTCTGGGGGGGTCGGGGCTAATTCACCCCTCCACTTT	CASGGVGANSPLHF
TRBV28	TRBJ2-7	once	.	TGTGCCAGCAGTTTTAGACAGTTCTACGAGCAGTACTTC	CASSFRQFYEQYF
TRBV19	TRBJ2-7	.	TRBD1	TGTGCCAGTAGCCACCCCCTCGGGACAGGGGAATACGAGCAGTACTTC	CASSHPLGTGEYEQYF
TRBV7-9	TRBJ2-1	.	.	TGTGCCAGCAGCTTTGGAGGGTTCGATGAGCAGTTCTTC	CASSFGGFDEQFF